These 30 T cell receptor beta chains came from one sample sequenced in a study of T cell responses to AZD1222 COVID-19 vaccine. The repertoire was sequenced with immunoSEQ multiplex PCR; TCRdb's copy has only in-frame clones and lacks some. The table shows 86,000 or so clones, with around nine tenths occurring only once. The sample here was peripheral blood, taken 28 days after the second AZD1222 dose. Receptors originate from an adult who received the AZD1222 COVID-19 vaccine.

This clone was counted a single time. The chain is built from TRBV7-3 and TRBJ2-5, with 9 bases fitting TRBD2. This CDR3 spans 14 amino acids. Germline-derived CDR1 and CDR2 are SGHTA and FQGTGA. The trim removed 5 bases at V and 5 bases at J, leaving 6 bases unmatched. DNA for the CDR3: TGTGCCAGCAGCCCCTCTGGACTAGCGGAGACCCAGTACTTC. It translates to CASSPSGLAETQYF. Full variable domain (remainder filled in from reference TRBV7-3 and TRBJ2-5): GAGVSQTPSNKVTEKGKYVELRCDPISGHTALYWYRQSLGQGPEFLIYFQGTGAADDSGLPNDRFFAVRPEGSVSTLKIQRTERGDSAVYLCASSPSGLAETQYFGPGTRLLVL.

V is TRBV5-8 and J is TRBJ1-5, with D perhaps matching TRBD1 (5 bases). V lost 3 bases to trimming and J lost 0 bases, with 13 bases between them. The germline V gene has CDR1 SGHTS and CDR2 YDEGEE. The CDR3 contains 16 residues. CDR3 DNA: TGTGCCAGCAGCTCTTGGATTGGGACTAGCAATCAGCCCCAGCATTTT. It encodes CASSSWIGTSNQPQHF.

V gene TRBV7-3 combines with J gene TRBJ2-1, with TRBD1 identical over 9 bases. The CDR3 is made up of 15 amino acids. The V gene end was trimmed by 6 bases and the J gene end by 2 bases; junction bases not matched to a gene: 5. The V gene's germline CDR1 is SGHTA and CDR2 FQGTGA. Written as DNA, the CDR3 is TGTGCCAGCAGTCCTCGACAGGGGGCCTACAATGAGCAGTTCTTC. Its translation is CASSPRQGAYNEQFF.

The CDR3 reads CASSQRPPRLGYEQYF. CDR3 sequence (DNA): TGTGCCAGCAGCCAAAGGCCCCCCCGACTGGGCTACGAGCAGTACTTC. The gene calls are TRBV4-2 and TRBJ2-7; D gene unclear. V gave up 2 bases and J gave up 3 bases, with 17 bases separating them. Per the germline V gene, CDR1 is LGHNA and CDR2 is YNFKEQ. The CDR3 runs to 16 residues.

V gene TRBV5-1 combines with J gene TRBJ2-3, with 14 bases lining up with TRBD2. After removal of 5 bases from V and 1 base from J, the junction contained 3 bases not matched to a gene. This CDR3 region has 16 residues. Germline CDR1 SGHRS, CDR2 YFSETQ. CDR3 in DNA: TGCGCCAGCAGTTCGGGACTAGCGGGAGGCACAGATACGCAGTATTTT. It yields the protein CASSSGLAGGTDTQYF. Full variable domain (outside the CDR3, taken from reference TRBV5-1 and TRBJ2-3): KAGVTQTPRYLIKTRGQQVTLSCSPISGHRSVSWYQQTPGQGLQFLFEYFSETQRNKGNFPGRFSGRQFSNSRSEMNVSTLELGDSALYLCASSSGLAGGTDTQYFGPGTRLTVL.

V is TRBV10-3 and J is TRBJ2-7; no clear D. This CDR3 comprises 13 residues. CDR1 ENHRY and CDR2 SYGVKD come from the germline V gene. Trimming took off 4 bases at V and 5 bases at J, with 12 bases between the two ends. CDR3 bases: TGTGCCATCAGTGGCGGCCTAACGGACGAGCAGTACTTC. Protein sequence: CAISGGLTDEQYF.

The V call is TRBV18, the J call TRBJ2-5; D not certain. Germline values: CDR1 KGHSH, CDR2 LQKENI. The V end was cut by 3 bases, the J end by 1 base, with 9 bases between. The CDR3 length is 14 residues. CDR3: CASSPGPTQETQYF. DNA for the CDR3: TGTGCCAGCTCACCGGGTCCTACCCAAGAGACCCAGTACTTC. The full variable domain, with the rest looked up from reference TRBV18 and TRBJ2-5, is NAGVMQNPRHLVRRRGQEARLRCSPMKGHSHVYWYRQLPEEGLKFMVYLQKENIIDESGMPKERFSAEFPKEGPSILRIQQVVRGDSAAYFCASSPGPTQETQYFGPGTRLLVL.

The chain has TRBV13 and TRBJ1-1, with D unclear. This CDR3 has 17 residues. Germline assignment: CDR1 PRHDT and CDR2 FYEKMQ (reference sequence). Deletions cut 4 bases from V and 4 bases from J, with 22 bases between. CDR3 bases: TGTGCCAGCAGCTACATCCCGGGCGCTTTAGGGTTCACTGAAGCTTTCTTT. It specifies CASSYIPGALGFTEAFF.

The gene calls are TRBV6-6 and TRBJ1-1; 8 nucleotides align to TRBD1. The junction had 9 bases not matched to a gene; V was cut back by 7 bases and J by 8 bases. In germline, CDR1 is MNHNY, CDR2 SVGAGI (reference sequence). The CDR3 extends over 13 amino acids. The CDR3 DNA follows: TGTGCCAGCATCATACAGGGGGGGGACGAAGCTTTCTTT. Translation gives CASIIQGGDEAFF.

The gene calls are TRBV4-1 and TRBJ2-5; no clear D gene. CDR1 is MGHRA, CDR2 YSYEKL, per germline. V was pared by 4 bases and J by 5 bases, with 17 bases between. The CDR3 is 15 residues long. As DNA, the CDR3 is TGCGCCAGCAGCCCAACGTTCCCCCGCTCGGAGACCCAGTACTTC. Encoded protein: CASSPTFPRSETQYF.

The V call is TRBV10-3, the J call TRBJ1-5, with a weak D call TRBD1 (5 bases). Germline V CDR1 and CDR2: ENHRY, SYGVKD. The V end was cut by 6 bases, the J end by 3 bases, with 6 bases between. The CDR3 covers 12 residues. This CDR3 reads CAIRGDNQPQHF. The CDR3 nucleotides are TGTGCCATCAGGGGGGACAATCAGCCCCAGCATTTT.

The CDR3 protein is CASSPDSQDPLYGYTF. CDR3 nucleotide sequence: TGTGCCAGCTCACCGGACAGTCAGGATCCCCTATATGGCTACACCTTC. This chain connects TRBV18 to TRBJ1-2; TRBD1 might be the D (6 bases). The ends were cut back, 3 bases at V and 5 bases at J, with 19 bases in the middle. This CDR3 region has 16 residues. From germline, CDR1 is KGHSH and CDR2 LQKENI.

This sequence joins TRBV14 and TRBJ1-1; D may be TRBD1 (6 bases). The CDR3 loop spans 14 amino acids. With 3 bases removed from V and 4 bases from J, the gap between germline ends came to 12 bases. The germline gives CDR1 SGHDN, CDR2 FVKESK. The CDR3 coding sequence is TGTGCCAGCAGCCATCAGGGGACTGGCACTGAAGCTTTCTTT. It codes for CASSHQGTGTEAFF.

CDR3 nucleotide sequence: TGTGCCAGCAGACAGGGGCAGAGGGCTCAGCCCCAGCATTTT. Protein: CASRQGQRAQPQHF. The chain is built from TRBV6-5 and TRBJ1-5; TRBD1 aligns across 7 bases. The CDR3 totals 14 residues. Losses at the gene ends were 6 bases for V and 6 bases for J; bases not matched to a gene: 8. The germline CDR1 and CDR2 sequences are MNHEY and SVGAGI.

The rearrangement uses TRBV5-1 and TRBJ2-5; D call uncertain. The CDR3 is 14 amino acids. Trimming removed 0 bases from V and 5 bases from J, with 11 bases in between. The germline CDR1 and CDR2 sequences are SGHRS and YFSETQ. The CDR3 loop reads CASSLGLGMETQYF. DNA for the CDR3: TGCGCCAGCAGCTTGGGACTCGGCATGGAGACCCAGTACTTC.

The rearrangement joins TRBV6-5 to TRBJ1-6; D ambiguous. The length of the CDR3 is 14 residues. V was shortened by 2 bases and J by 14 bases, with 16 bases between the two germline ends. Germline values: CDR1 MNHEY, CDR2 SVGAGI. The CDR3 DNA sequence: TGTGCCAGCAGTTACGAATTTTTTGGTCGATCCCTCCACTTT. Its translation: CASSYEFFGRSLHF.

The chain couples TRBV5-1 to TRBJ1-5; no firm D call. This CDR3 contains 17 residues. Germline V lookup: CDR1 SGHRS, CDR2 YFSETQ. The ends were cut back, 0 bases at V and 2 bases at J, with 15 bases in the middle. The CDR3 DNA reads as TGCGCCAGCAGCTTGGGACCCTTGGGGATGGGCAATCAGCCCCAGCATTTT. This translates into CASSLGPLGMGNQPQHF.

This sequence joins TRBV3-1 (or the pseudogene TRBV3-2) and TRBJ2-2; the D gene could be TRBD1 or TRBD2 (5 bases each). CDR3 length equals 14 residues. Germline V gene sequence: CDR1 LGHDT, CDR2 YNNKEL (reference sequence). The ends were cut back, 5 bases at V and 3 bases at J, with 10 bases in the middle. The CDR3 sequence is CASSWDGHTGELFF. Here the CDR3 DNA reads TGTGCCAGCAGCTGGGACGGACACACCGGGGAGCTGTTTTTT.

The genes are TRBV18 and TRBJ1-2; no clear D gene. The CDR3 sequence is 15 residues long. V was pared by 3 bases and J by 7 bases, with 18 bases between. Germline CDR1 and CDR2: KGHSH and LQKENI. CDR3 protein: CASSPRAHGSSGYTF. The CDR3 nucleotides are TGTGCCAGCTCACCTAGGGCCCACGGCTCATCTGGCTACACCTTC. Full variable domain (remainder filled in from reference TRBV18 and TRBJ1-2): NAGVMQNPRHLVRRRGQEARLRCSPMKGHSHVYWYRQLPEEGLKFMVYLQKENIIDESGMPKERFSAEFPKEGPSILRIQQVVRGDSAAYFCASSPRAHGSSGYTFGSGTRLTVV.

J is TRBJ2-2 and V is TRBV7-2; D uncertain. The germline V and J ends were trimmed by 2 bases and 8 bases, with 9 bases remaining between them. The CDR3 is made up of 13 amino acids. Germline CDR1 and CDR2: SGHTA and FQGNSA. The CDR3 region is CASSLQWIGELFF. The CDR3, as DNA: TGTGCCAGCAGCTTACAGTGGATTGGGGAGCTGTTTTTT.

The chain couples TRBV6-5 to TRBJ1-5; 9 bases map to TRBD1. The V gene's germline CDR1 is MNHEY and CDR2 SVGAGI. V shed 6 bases, J shed 7 bases, and the junction held 4 bases outside the gene matches. CDR3 length: 13 residues. The CDR3 DNA is TGTGCCAGCAGACGACAGGGGGGACAGCCCCAGCATTTT. The encoded protein is CASRRQGGQPQHF.

The J gene is TRBJ2-6, the V gene TRBV21-1; no DNA check was done on the table's D call, TRBD2. TRBV21-1 is a pseudogene segment. This CDR3 is 14 amino acids long. The CDR3 bases are TGTGCCAGCAGGCCACTCTCTGGGGCCAACGTCCTGACTTTC. It specifies CASRPLSGANVLTF.

The chain employs TRBV2 and TRBJ1-4, with 8 bases fitting TRBD1. The V gene's germline CDR1 is SNHLY and CDR2 FYNNEI. The J segment lost 3 bases and the V segment lost 8 bases, leaving 2 bases of the junction unmatched. The CDR3 has 13 amino acids. The DNA of the CDR3 is TGTGCCAGCTCGGACAGGGCTAATGAAAAACTGTTTTTT. Translating it yields CASSDRANEKLFF.

The chain employs TRBV25-1 and TRBJ2-1; D is perhaps TRBD1 (5 bases). The germline CDR1 and CDR2 sequences are MGHDK and SYGVNS. This CDR3 comprises 11 residues. The germline V and J ends were trimmed by 2 bases and 12 bases, with 8 bases remaining between them. The CDR3 coding sequence is TGTGCCAGCAGTGAAAACACAGGGCAGTTCTTC. Its translation is CASSENTGQFF.

J is TRBJ2-7 and V is TRBV6-5; 8 bases fit TRBD1. Germline V gene data show CDR1 as MNHEY and CDR2 as SVGAGI. The CDR3 spans 15 residues. Losses at the gene ends were 1 base for V and 5 bases for J; bases not matched to a gene: 7. The CDR3 protein is CASSYYRTGHDEQYF. As DNA, the CDR3 is TGTGCCAGCAGTTACTATCGGACAGGGCACGACGAGCAGTACTTC.

V usage is TRBV7-2 and J usage is TRBJ1-5; no definite D call. The CDR3 runs to 15 residues. Trimming removed 1 base from V and 4 bases from J, with 11 bases in between. In germline, CDR1 is SGHTA, CDR2 FQGNSA. The CDR3 sequence: CASSLGSGLNQPQHF. DNA of the CDR3: TGTGCCAGCAGCTTAGGTTCCGGGCTAAATCAGCCCCAGCATTTT.

The genes are TRBV5-6 and TRBJ1-2; the match to TRBD1 covers 8 bases. J gave up 5 bases and V 3 bases, and 6 bases lay outside the gene matches. The CDR3 is 14 residues long. Germline values: CDR1 SGHDT, CDR2 YYEEEE. CDR3: CASSSTGGRYGYTF. The DNA of the CDR3 is TGTGCCAGCAGCTCAACAGGGGGACGATATGGCTACACCTTC.

This clone has only one observation. The chain combines TRBV6-5 with TRBJ1-4; D unclear. Germline assignment: CDR1 MNHEY and CDR2 SVGAGI. The ends were cut back, 2 bases at V and 8 bases at J, with 9 bases in the middle. The CDR3 has 13 amino acids. The CDR3 reads CASSYREGEKLFF. The CDR3 bases are TGTGCCAGCAGTTACAGGGAGGGAGAAAAACTGTTTTTT.

The chain is built from TRBV14 and TRBJ2-3; 7 bases are shared with TRBD2. The J segment lost 0 bases and the V segment lost 0 bases, leaving 3 bases of the junction unmatched. Germline-derived CDR1 and CDR2 are SGHDN and FVKESK. This CDR3 has 16 amino acids. Here the CDR3 reads CASSQDRGVSTDTQYF. The CDR3 DNA reads as TGTGCCAGCAGCCAAGATCGGGGGGTCAGCACAGATACGCAGTATTTT.

This clone was seen a few times. The chain employs TRBV5-6 and TRBJ2-3; 15 positions match TRBD2. Looked up from germline, CDR1 is SGHDT and CDR2 is YYEEEE. V shed 2 bases and J 1 base; nucleotides not matched to a gene: 2. There are 17 residues in the CDR3. The CDR3 loop reads CASSFWTSGRGTDTQYF. Written as DNA, the CDR3 is TGTGCCAGCAGCTTTTGGACTAGCGGGAGGGGCACAGATACGCAGTATTTT. The variable domain in full, completed from reference TRBV5-6 and TRBJ2-3, reads DAGVTQSPTHLIKTRGQQVTLRCSPKSGHDTVSWYQQALGQGPQFIFQYYEEEERQRGNFPDRFSGHQFPNYSSELNVNALLLGDSALYLCASSFWTSGRGTDTQYFGPGTRLTVL.